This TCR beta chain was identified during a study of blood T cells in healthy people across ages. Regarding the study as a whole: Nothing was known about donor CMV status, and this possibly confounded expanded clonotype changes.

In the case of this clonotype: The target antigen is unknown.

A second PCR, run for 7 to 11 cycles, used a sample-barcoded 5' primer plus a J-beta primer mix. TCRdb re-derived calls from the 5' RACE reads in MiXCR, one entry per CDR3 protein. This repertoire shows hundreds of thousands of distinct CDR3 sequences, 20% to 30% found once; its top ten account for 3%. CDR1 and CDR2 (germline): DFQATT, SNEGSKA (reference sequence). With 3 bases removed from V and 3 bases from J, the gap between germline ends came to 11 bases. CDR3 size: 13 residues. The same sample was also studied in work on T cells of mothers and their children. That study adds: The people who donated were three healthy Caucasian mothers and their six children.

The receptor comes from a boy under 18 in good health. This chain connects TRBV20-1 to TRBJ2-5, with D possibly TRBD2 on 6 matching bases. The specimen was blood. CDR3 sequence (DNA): TGCAGTGCTAGGGGACTGCTCGAAGAGACCCAGTACTTC. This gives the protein CSARGLLEETQYF.